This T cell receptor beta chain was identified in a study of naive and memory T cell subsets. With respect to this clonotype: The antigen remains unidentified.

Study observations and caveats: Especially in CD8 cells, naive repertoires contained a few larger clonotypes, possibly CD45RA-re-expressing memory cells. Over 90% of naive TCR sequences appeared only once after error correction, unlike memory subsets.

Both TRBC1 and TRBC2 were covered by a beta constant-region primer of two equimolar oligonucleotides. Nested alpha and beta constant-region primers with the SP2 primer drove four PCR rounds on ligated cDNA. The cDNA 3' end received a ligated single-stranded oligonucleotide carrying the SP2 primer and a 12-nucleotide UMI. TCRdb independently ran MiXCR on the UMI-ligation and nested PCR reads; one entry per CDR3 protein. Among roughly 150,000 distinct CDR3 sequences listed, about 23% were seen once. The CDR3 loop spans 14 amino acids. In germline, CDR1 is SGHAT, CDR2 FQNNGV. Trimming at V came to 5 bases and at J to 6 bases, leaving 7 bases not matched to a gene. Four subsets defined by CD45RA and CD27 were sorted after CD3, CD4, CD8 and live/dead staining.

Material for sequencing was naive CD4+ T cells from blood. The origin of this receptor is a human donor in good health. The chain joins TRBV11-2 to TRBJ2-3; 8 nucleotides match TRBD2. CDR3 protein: CASSPQAGDDTQYF. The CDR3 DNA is TGTGCCAGCAGCCCCCAAGCGGGAGACGATACGCAGTATTTT.